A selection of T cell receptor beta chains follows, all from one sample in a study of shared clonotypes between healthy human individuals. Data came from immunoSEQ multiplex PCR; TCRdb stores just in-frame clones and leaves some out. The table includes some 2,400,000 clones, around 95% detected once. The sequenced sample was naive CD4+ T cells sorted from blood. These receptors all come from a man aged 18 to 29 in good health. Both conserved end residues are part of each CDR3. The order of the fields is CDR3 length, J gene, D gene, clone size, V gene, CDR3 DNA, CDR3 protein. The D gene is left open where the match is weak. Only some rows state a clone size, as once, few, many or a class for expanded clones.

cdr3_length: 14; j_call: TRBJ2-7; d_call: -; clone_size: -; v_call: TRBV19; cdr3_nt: TGTGCCAGTAGTAAAACCCAGAGTTTCTACGAGCAGTACTTC; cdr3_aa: CASSKTQSFYEQYF
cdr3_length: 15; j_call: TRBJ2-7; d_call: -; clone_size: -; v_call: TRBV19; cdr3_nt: TGTGCCAGTAGAGGTTCCGGGACGGGAAACTACGAGCAGTACTTC; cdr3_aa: CASRGSGTGNYEQYF
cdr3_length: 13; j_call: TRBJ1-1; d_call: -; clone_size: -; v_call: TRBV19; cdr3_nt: TGTGCCAGTAGTATCGCCGGGCCAACTGAAGCTTTCTTT; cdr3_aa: CASSIAGPTEAFF
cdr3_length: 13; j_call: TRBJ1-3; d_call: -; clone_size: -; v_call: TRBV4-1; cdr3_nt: TGCGCCAGCAGCCAAACGAGGAGAGGCACCATATATTTT; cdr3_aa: CASSQTRRGTIYF
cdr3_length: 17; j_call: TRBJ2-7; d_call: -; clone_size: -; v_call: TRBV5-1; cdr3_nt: TGCGCCAGCAGCTTAGCTGGGGGCCGTTCCCCTACGGGCGAGCAGTACTTC; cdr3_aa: CASSLAGGRSPTGEQYF
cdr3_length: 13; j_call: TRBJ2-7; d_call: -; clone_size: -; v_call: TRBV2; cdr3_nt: TGTGCCAGCGGGACCGGGAGTATCGGCGAGCAGTACTTC; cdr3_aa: CASGTGSIGEQYF
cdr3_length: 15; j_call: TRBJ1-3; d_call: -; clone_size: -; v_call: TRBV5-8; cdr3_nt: TGTGCCAGCAGCCCTACGAGGGACTCTGGAAACACCATATATTTT; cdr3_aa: CASSPTRDSGNTIYF
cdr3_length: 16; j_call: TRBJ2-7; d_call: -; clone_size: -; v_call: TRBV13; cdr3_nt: TGTGCCAGCAGCTTACCGGGGAGGGGGCTGATCAACGAGCAGTACTTC; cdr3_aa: CASSLPGRGLINEQYF
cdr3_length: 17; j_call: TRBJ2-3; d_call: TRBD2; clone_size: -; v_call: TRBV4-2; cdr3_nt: TGTGCCAGCAGCCAATCAACTAGCGGGGGGCCCACAGATACGCAGTATTTT; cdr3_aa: CASSQSTSGGPTDTQYF
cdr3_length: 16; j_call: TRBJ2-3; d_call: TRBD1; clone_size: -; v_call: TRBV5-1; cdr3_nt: TGCGCCAGCAACTCTAGGGGGACAGGGGACACAGATACGCAGTATTTT; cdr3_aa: CASNSRGTGDTDTQYF
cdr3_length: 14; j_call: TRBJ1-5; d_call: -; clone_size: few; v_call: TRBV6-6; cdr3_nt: TGTGCCAGCAGCCATCAGGGATGGAATCAGCCCCAGCATTTT; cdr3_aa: CASSHQGWNQPQHF
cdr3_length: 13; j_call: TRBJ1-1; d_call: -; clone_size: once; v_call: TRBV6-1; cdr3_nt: TGTGCCAGCATGGTAACGGCGAACACTGAAGCTTTCTTT; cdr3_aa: CASMVTANTEAFF
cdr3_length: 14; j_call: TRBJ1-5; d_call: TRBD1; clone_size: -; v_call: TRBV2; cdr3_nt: TGTGCCAGCAGTACCGGACAGGGGGCTAAGCCCCAGCATTTT; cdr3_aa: CASSTGQGAKPQHF
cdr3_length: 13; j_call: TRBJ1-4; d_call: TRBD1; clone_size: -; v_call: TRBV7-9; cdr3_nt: TGTGCCAGCACCCCAGGGGGATACGAAAAACTGTTTTTT; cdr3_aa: CASTPGGYEKLFF
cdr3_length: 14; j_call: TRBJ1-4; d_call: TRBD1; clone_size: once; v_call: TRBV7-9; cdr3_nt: TGTGCCAGCAGCTTGGGACAGGCTAATGAAAAACTGTTTTTT; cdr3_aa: CASSLGQANEKLFF
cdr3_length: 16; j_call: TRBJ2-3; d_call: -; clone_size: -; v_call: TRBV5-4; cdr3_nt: TGTGCCAGCAGCCCCCTTGGAGGTCCTAGCACAGATACGCAGTATTTT; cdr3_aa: CASSPLGGPSTDTQYF
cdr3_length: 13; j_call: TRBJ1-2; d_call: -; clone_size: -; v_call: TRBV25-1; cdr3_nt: TGTGCCAGCAGCGAGGACACCGACTATGGCTACACCTTC; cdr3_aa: CASSEDTDYGYTF
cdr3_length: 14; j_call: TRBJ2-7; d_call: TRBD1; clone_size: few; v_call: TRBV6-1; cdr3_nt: TGTGCCAGCAGTGACCGGGACAGGGGGAGAGAGCAGTACTTC; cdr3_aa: CASSDRDRGREQYF
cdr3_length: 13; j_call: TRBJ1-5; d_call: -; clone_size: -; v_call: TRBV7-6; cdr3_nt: TGTGCCAGCAGCTTAGCCGGCCATCAGCCCCAGCATTTT; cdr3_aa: CASSLAGHQPQHF
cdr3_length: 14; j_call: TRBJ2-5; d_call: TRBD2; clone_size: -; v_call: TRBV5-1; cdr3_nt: TGCGCCAGCAGCTTGAGGCGGGAGGGAGAGACCCAGTACTTC; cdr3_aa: CASSLRREGETQYF
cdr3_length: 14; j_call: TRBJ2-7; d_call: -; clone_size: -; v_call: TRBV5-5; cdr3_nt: TGTGCCAGCAGCTTTTTCGAGACTACCTACGAGCAGTACTTC; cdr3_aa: CASSFFETTYEQYF
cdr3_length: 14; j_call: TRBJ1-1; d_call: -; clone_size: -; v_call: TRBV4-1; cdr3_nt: TGCGCCAGCAGCCAAGCCTGGATGAACACTGAAGCTTTCTTT; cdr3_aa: CASSQAWMNTEAFF
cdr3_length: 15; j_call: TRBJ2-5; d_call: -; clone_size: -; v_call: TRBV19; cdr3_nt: TGTGCCAGTAGTGCCCTCCGAGCGGCTCAAGAGACCCAGTACTTC; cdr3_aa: CASSALRAAQETQYF
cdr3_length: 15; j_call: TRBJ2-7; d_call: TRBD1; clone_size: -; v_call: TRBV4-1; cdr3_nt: TGCGCCAGCAGCCTAGCCGGGACAGGAGACTACGAGCAGTACTTC; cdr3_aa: CASSLAGTGDYEQYF
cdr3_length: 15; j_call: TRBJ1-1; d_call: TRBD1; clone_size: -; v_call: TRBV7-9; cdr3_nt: TGTGCCAGCAGCTCGACGACAGGGGCGGGCACTGAAGCTTTCTTT; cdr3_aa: CASSSTTGAGTEAFF
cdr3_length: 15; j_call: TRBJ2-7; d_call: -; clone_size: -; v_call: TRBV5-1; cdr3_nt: TGCGCCAGCAGCGCCACAAGGGGCGGTGTCTACGAGCAGTACTTC; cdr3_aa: CASSATRGGVYEQYF
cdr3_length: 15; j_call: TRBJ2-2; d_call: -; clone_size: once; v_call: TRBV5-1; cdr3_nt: TGCGCCAGCAGCTTGGAACCAGGGGATAACGGGGAGCTGTTTTTT; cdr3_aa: CASSLEPGDNGELFF
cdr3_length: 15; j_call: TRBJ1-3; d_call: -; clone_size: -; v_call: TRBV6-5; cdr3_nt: TGTGCCAGCAGTCGAACGGGGGTTGATGGAAACACCATATATTTT; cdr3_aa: CASSRTGVDGNTIYF
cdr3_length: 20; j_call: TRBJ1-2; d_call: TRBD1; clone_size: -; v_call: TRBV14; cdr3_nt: TGTGCCAGCAGCCAAGTCCCCGGGGGGACAGACTTAATCCTCGGCTATGGCTACACCTTC; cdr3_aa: CASSQVPGGTDLILGYGYTF
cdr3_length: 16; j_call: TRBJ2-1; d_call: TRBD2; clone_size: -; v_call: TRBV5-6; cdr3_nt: TGTGCCAGCAGCTCCTGGGGACTAGCGGGAGTCAATGAGCAGTTCTTC; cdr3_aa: CASSSWGLAGVNEQFF
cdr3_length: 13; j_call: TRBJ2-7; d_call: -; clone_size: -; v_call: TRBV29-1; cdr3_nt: TGCAGCGTTGTGGGTCGATTCACCTACGAGCAGTACTTC; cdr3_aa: CSVVGRFTYEQYF
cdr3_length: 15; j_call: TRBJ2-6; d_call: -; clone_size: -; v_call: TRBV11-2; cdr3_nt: TGTGCCAGCAGCCCCTCGACAGCTGGGGCCAACGTCCTGACTTTC; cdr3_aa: CASSPSTAGANVLTF
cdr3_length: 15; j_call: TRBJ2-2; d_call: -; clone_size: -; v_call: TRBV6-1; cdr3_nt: TGTGCCAGCAGCAGGCTTACCCCGAACACCGGGGAGCTGTTTTTT; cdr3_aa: CASSRLTPNTGELFF